This T cell receptor beta chain derives from a study of Ad26.COV2.S vaccination and SARS-CoV-2 variants. Overall study results and limits: Vaccine recipients posted higher spike-specific TCR breadth than their placebo counterparts. Quantification of TCR breadth and depth may have yielded underestimates of total T cell responses. Considerable breadth of spike-specific CD8+ and CD4+ T cell responses has reportedly been documented following vaccination.

TCRdb keeps only in-frame clones here, not all; method: immunoSEQ multiplex PCR. The sample includes about 94,000 clones, 82% of them seen just once. This clone was detected once. The antigen remains unidentified. The starting material was peripheral blood, obtained after recovery from COVID-19. The sequence was obtained from a human donor who had recovered from COVID-19.

Written as DNA, the CDR3 is TGTGCCAGCAGCGCGGCAAGAGGTTTTAGCTATGGCTACACCTTC. Residues: CASSAARGFSYGYTF. The chain joins TRBV7-2 to TRBJ1-2; D is uncertain. Trimming removed 5 bases at V and 4 bases at J, with 17 bases between. From germline, CDR1 is SGHTA and CDR2 FQGNSA. This CDR3 has 15 residues.